This TCR beta chain emerged from a study of blood T cells in healthy people across ages. Donors were systemically healthy Caucasian individuals from Russia aged roughly 6 to 100 years. A second PCR, run for about 6 to 11 cycles, used a sample-barcoded 5' primer plus a J-beta primer mix. TCRdb analysed the 5' RACE reads with MiXCR anew, one entry per CDR3 protein. The sample lists over a million distinct CDR3 sequences; roughly two fifths were seen once. The sample holds a few counts of this clonotype. Its antigen remains unknown. The V end was cut by 5 bases, the J end by 0 bases, with 14 bases between. CDR3 length equals 15 residues. Looked up from germline, CDR1 is MNHEY and CDR2 is SMNVEV (reference sequence). Findings and limits, study-wide: Naive and antigen-experienced cells could not be conclusively compared, given unsorted PBMCs. Roughly linear age-related decline in beta diversity appeared, significant by age around 40.

Input material: blood. The chain recombines TRBV27 with TRBJ2-7, with D possibly being TRBD2 (5 bases). The clonotype comes from a woman under 30 in good health. The CDR3 DNA reads TGTGCCAGCAGTAGCCCGGGGAACAGCTCCTACGAGCAGTACTTC. Translated, it gives CASSSPGNSSYEQYF.